Here is one T cell receptor (beta chain) with its context. Its matching antigen is unknown. The record originates from a study of T cells in tuberculosis. In the study overall: Sequenced TCRs come from CD1B-GMM tetramer-binding T cells. In South Africa, adults with active tuberculosis were compared with IGRA-negative and latently infected IGRA-positive adolescents.

Study outcomes and limitations: GMM-specific TCRs were nearer to active tuberculosis alpha repertoires, suggesting expansion. Cases with active tuberculosis were adults, while controls were adolescents.

TCRdb keeps only in-frame clones here, not all; method: immunoSEQ multiplex PCR. The repertoire has tens of thousands of clones, 85% to 95% of them found once; the top ten carry around 7.7%. V shed 7 bases and J shed 7 bases, with 16 bases lying between them. CDR3 length equals 13 residues. Germline V CDR1 and CDR2: SGHAT, FQNNGV. J is TRBJ1-1 and V is TRBV11-2; D possibly corresponds to TRBD1 (6 bases). The TCR comes from a donor aged 10-29 years with latent tuberculosis or without tuberculosis infection. Some clones in this sample may be carry-over from other donors' samples. Sequencing input: PBMCs. The CDR3 protein is CASNPGGGYEAFF. CDR3 DNA sequence: TGTGCCAGCAACCCGGGGGGCGGTTATGAAGCTTTCTTT. Using reference TRBV11-2 and TRBJ1-1 for the parts outside the CDR3, the full variable domain is EAGVAQSPRYKIIEKRQSVAFWCNPISGHATLYWYQQILGQGPKLLIQFQNNGVVDDSQLPKDRFSAERLKGVDSTLKIQPAKLEDSAVYLCASNPGGGYEAFFGQGTRLTVV.